This TCR beta chain was documented in a study of T cells in Graves' hyperthyroidism and ophthalmopathy. Researchers took RNA transcripts and amplified the TCR beta CDR3 regions from them. The HTBI primer set was used in a first-round RT-PCR of the TCR CDR3. A single record per CDR3 protein comes from TCRdb applying MiXCR to the multiplex PCR reads. The data show hundreds of thousands of distinct CDR3 sequences, roughly 14% seen once. This clonotype was counted many times. Source material: blood. The source is a woman aged 45 to 65 with Graves' ophthalmopathy.

The CDR3 nucleotides are TGTGCCAGCAGCCCCCACGGTAGCCTTAACACTGAAGCTTTCTTT. It translates to CASSPHGSLNTEAFF. The chain couples TRBV27 to TRBJ1-1, with D hard to call. Germline CDR1 is MNHEY and CDR2 is SMNVEV (reference sequence). Trimming took 6 bases from V and 2 from J, leaving 16 bases between them. CDR3 length: 15 residues.